These T cell receptor beta chains were read from a single sample in a study of blood T cells in healthy people across ages. TCRdb reanalysed the 5' RACE reads using MiXCR and keeps one entry per CDR3 protein. The data contain 1.5 million to 2 million distinct CDR3 sequences, 25% to 30% of them singletons. What was sequenced was blood. The receptors come from a woman in her 30s in good health. Each CDR3 is given with its conserved first and last residue. Fields, in order: clone size, D gene, V gene, J gene, CDR3 protein, CDR3 DNA. A D gene is named only where the DNA matches it firmly. A row's size may be missing; if present it is once, few, many or a size class.

-	-	TRBV20-1	TRBJ2-7	CSARDARAGYEQYF	TGCAGTGCTAGAGATGCCAGGGCCGGATACGAGCAGTACTTC
few	-	TRBV4-3	TRBJ2-1	CASSQDDSRDYNEQFF	TGCGCCAGCAGCCAAGATGACTCTAGGGACTACAATGAGCAGTTCTTC
few	TRBD1	TRBV7-2	TRBJ2-7	CASSTGQGPSYEQYF	TGTGCCAGCAGCACCGGACAGGGTCCATCCTACGAGCAGTACTTC
many	-	TRBV18	TRBJ2-5	CASSLTVGTAYQETQYF	TGTGCCAGCTCACTAACTGTGGGAACAGCGTACCAAGAGACCCAGTACTTC
-	-	TRBV4-1	TRBJ1-4	CASSREMEYRDEKLFF	TGCGCCAGCAGCCGAGAGATGGAGTACAGGGATGAAAAACTGTTTTTT
-	TRBD1	TRBV6-5	TRBJ1-4	CASRSTRGGVGEKLFF	TGTGCCAGCAGATCCACACGAGGGGGCGTAGGAGAAAAACTGTTTTTT
once	-	TRBV5-1	TRBJ2-2	CASSTRYIGELFF	TGCGCCAGCAGTACTAGGTACATCGGGGAGCTGTTTTTT
-	TRBD1	TRBV10-3	TRBJ2-7	CAISEGGQCYEQYF	TGTGCCATCAGTGAGGGGGGACAGTGTTACGAGCAGTACTTC
few	TRBD2	TRBV20-1	TRBJ2-4	CGAHPTSGTLAKNIQYF	TGCGGTGCCCACCCGACTAGCGGGACACTAGCCAAAAACATTCAGTACTTC
many	-	TRBV29-1	TRBJ2-5	CSVPSYGGAKETQYF	TGCAGCGTCCCTAGTTATGGGGGGGCTAAAGAGACCCAGTACTTC
-	TRBD1	TRBV5-6	TRBJ1-1	CASSYTGVGGAEAFF	TGTGCCAGCAGCTATACAGGGGTGGGCGGCGCTGAAGCTTTCTTT
-	-	TRBV28	TRBJ1-5	CASTPERSNQPQHF	TGTGCCAGCACACCCGAGAGGAGCAATCAGCCCCAGCATTTT
-	-	TRBV5-1	TRBJ2-1	CASSLQSGLDNVQFF	TGCGCCAGCAGCTTACAATCGGGCTTGGACAATGTGCAGTTCTTC
few	-	TRBV6-6	TRBJ2-7	CASGPYRDEQYF	TGTGCCAGCGGCCCTTATCGAGACGAGCAGTACTTC
many	-	TRBV15	TRBJ2-7	CATSRDGQGYEQYF	TGTGCCACCAGCAGAGATGGGCAGGGCTACGAGCAGTACTTC
-	-	TRBV5-5	TRBJ2-1	CASSLATEGYEQFF	TGTGCCAGCAGCTTGGCCACCGAGGGGTATGAGCAGTTCTTC
-	-	TRBV10-3	TRBJ1-5	CAISEVLQVSNQPQHF	TGTGCCATCAGTGAGGTCTTACAGGTTAGCAATCAGCCCCAGCATTTT
-	TRBD1	TRBV29-1	TRBJ1-2	CSVEQGATYGYTF	TGCAGCGTGGAACAGGGGGCAACCTATGGCTACACCTTC
-	-	TRBV6-5	TRBJ2-1	CASSYRGTFSNEQFF	TGTGCCAGCAGTTACAGGGGGACCTTTAGCAATGAGCAGTTCTTC
few	-	TRBV12-3/TRBV12-4	TRBJ1-1	CASSLWGAVNTEAFF	TGTGCCAGCAGTTTGTGGGGAGCTGTGAACACTGAAGCTTTCTTT
-	-	TRBV30	TRBJ1-2	CAWGLGVENYGYTF	TGTGCCTGGGGGCTCGGGGTTGAAAACTATGGCTACACCTTC
-	TRBD1	TRBV7-9	TRBJ2-5	CASSLSDRAETQYF	TGTGCCAGCAGCCTCTCGGACAGGGCGGAGACCCAGTACTTC
-	-	TRBV30	TRBJ1-5	CAWSRAGDQPQHF	TGTGCCTGGAGTCGTGCCGGGGATCAGCCCCAGCATTTT
-	-	TRBV2	TRBJ1-2	CASSSTWGAQHYTF	TGTGCCAGCAGCTCCACTTGGGGGGCGCAGCACTACACCTTC
-	TRBD2	TRBV20-1	TRBJ2-7	CSARGSAGDGEQYF	TGCAGTGCTAGAGGTAGCGCGGGAGACGGCGAGCAGTACTTC
few	TRBD1	TRBV5-1	TRBJ1-1	CASSLLSGGSLNTEAFF	TGCGCCAGCAGCTTGCTGTCAGGGGGCTCATTAAACACTGAAGCTTTCTTT
few	-	TRBV29-1	TRBJ2-4	CSAKHVLKNIQYF	TGCAGCGCGAAACATGTGCTGAAAAACATTCAGTACTTC
many	TRBD1	TRBV29-1	TRBJ1-2	CSAGTANYGYTF	TGCAGCGCTGGGACAGCGAACTATGGCTACACCTTC
-	-	TRBV6-4	TRBJ1-2	CAGSDPLSGFHTF	TGTGCCGGCAGTGACCCCTTGTCCGGGTTCCACACCTTC
few	-	TRBV28	TRBJ1-1	CAAGEGNTEAFF	TGTGCCGCCGGGGAAGGGAACACTGAAGCTTTCTTT
-	-	TRBV19	TRBJ1-1	CASSISLRGLTEAFF	TGTGCCAGTAGTATAAGTTTGAGAGGGCTCACTGAAGCTTTCTTT
-	-	TRBV30	TRBJ2-6	CAWRVYESGANVLTF	TGTGCCTGGAGGGTTTATGAGTCTGGGGCCAACGTCCTGACTTTC
-	-	TRBV28	TRBJ1-5	CASSLRYQPQHF	TGTGCCAGCAGCCTTCGATATCAGCCCCAGCATTTT
few	-	TRBV5-1	TRBJ2-2	CASSFSVGHTGELFF	TGCGCCAGCAGCTTTTCCGTGGGGCACACCGGGGAGCTGTTTTTT
-	-	TRBV30	TRBJ2-3	CACLLGTDTQYF	TGTGCCTGCCTGCTTGGCACAGATACGCAGTATTTT
-	-	TRBV20-1	TRBJ2-1	CSARGVTASTYNEQFF	TGCAGTGCTAGAGGTGTAACGGCATCGACCTACAATGAGCAGTTCTTC
-	TRBD2	TRBV6-6	TRBJ2-3	CASSYPLAGHTDTQYF	TGTGCCAGCAGTTACCCACTAGCGGGCCACACAGATACGCAGTATTTT
few	-	TRBV4-2	TRBJ1-1	CASSHPGGANTEAFF	TGTGCCAGCAGCCATCCTGGGGGTGCGAACACTGAAGCTTTCTTT
-	-	TRBV10-2	TRBJ1-6	CASSVAGENSPLHF	TGCGCCAGCAGCGTAGCGGGGGAAAATTCACCCCTCCACTTT
many	-	TRBV6-2/TRBV6-3	TRBJ2-7	CATSSLPGLVYEQYF	TGTGCCACCTCCTCGCTTCCGGGGCTAGTCTACGAGCAGTACTTC
few	-	TRBV6-2/TRBV6-3	TRBJ2-2	CASSYDYATGELFF	TGTGCCAGCAGTTACGACTACGCCACCGGGGAGCTGTTTTTT
many	-	TRBV12-3/TRBV12-4	TRBJ2-4	CASSPTDGTLAKNIQYF	TGTGCCAGCAGTCCCACGGACGGCACACTAGCCAAAAACATTCAGTACTTC
-	-	TRBV20-1	TRBJ1-2	CSASTFAQGYGYTF	TGCAGTGCTAGTACCTTTGCGCAGGGCTATGGCTACACCTTC
few	TRBD2	TRBV20-1	TRBJ2-1	CSARTSRYSHNEQFF	TGCAGTGCTAGGACTAGCCGTTACTCCCACAATGAGCAGTTCTTC
-	TRBD1	TRBV4-1	TRBJ2-7	CASSHDRDYEQYF	TGCGCCAGCAGCCACGACAGGGACTACGAGCAGTACTTC
few	-	TRBV7-8	TRBJ1-2	CASSFGEGGLYGYTF	TGTGCCAGCAGCTTCGGCGAGGGGGGTCTCTATGGCTACACCTTC
few	-	TRBV4-1	TRBJ1-4	CASSQRSQGFNEKLFF	TGCGCCAGCAGCCAAAGATCCCAGGGTTTCAATGAAAAACTGTTTTTT
-	-	TRBV7-9	TRBJ2-3	CASSPPRAGNVDTQYF	TGTGCCAGCAGTCCCCCGCGGGCAGGGAACGTAGATACGCAGTATTTT
few	-	TRBV29-1	TRBJ1-1	CSVEGYGAFF	TGCAGCGTTGAAGGGTACGGAGCTTTCTTT
many	-	TRBV7-9	TRBJ2-5	CASRSTGMETQYF	TGTGCCAGCAGGAGTACAGGGATGGAGACCCAGTACTTC
once	-	TRBV19	TRBJ2-3	CASRPGTPFTDTQYF	TGTGCCAGTAGACCCGGGACACCTTTCACAGATACGCAGTATTTT
many	-	TRBV28	TRBJ1-2	CASSLSGSDGYTF	TGTGCCAGCAGTTTATCAGGGTCGGATGGCTACACCTTC
-	-	TRBV25-1	TRBJ2-5	CASSESGVRETRYF	TGTGCCAGCAGTGAATCAGGGGTGCGAGAGACCCGGTACTTC
many	-	TRBV6-6	TRBJ2-1	CASSNRDEQFF	TGTGCCAGCTCTAACCGTGATGAGCAGTTCTTC
few	TRBD2	TRBV7-6	TRBJ2-1	CASSVVGLAGVGYNEQFF	TGTGCCAGCAGCGTAGTGGGACTAGCGGGAGTGGGTTACAATGAGCAGTTCTTC
many	-	TRBV6-1	TRBJ2-7	CASFSAGQPYEQYF	TGTGCCAGTTTTAGCGCCGGACAGCCCTACGAGCAGTACTTC
few	TRBD1	TRBV7-9	TRBJ1-2	CASSRGQEYGYTF	TGTGCCAGCAGCCGCGGACAGGAGTATGGCTACACCTTC
-	TRBD2	TRBV6-5	TRBJ2-3	CASTRAGAGDTQYF	TGTGCCAGCACTCGAGCGGGGGCAGGAGATACGCAGTATTTT
many	TRBD2	TRBV29-1	TRBJ2-7	CSVALAARGEQYF	TGCAGCGTTGCGCTAGCGGCCCGGGGGGAGCAGTACTTC
many	TRBD2	TRBV11-2	TRBJ2-5	CASSLAGGYETQYF	TGTGCCAGCAGCTTAGCGGGAGGGTATGAGACCCAGTACTTC